This T cell receptor (beta chain) appears in the sequencing data of a study of T cells in Graves' hyperthyroidism and ophthalmopathy. Broader study findings: Peripheral blood also featured most of the thyroid clonotypes expanded above 0.001. Model-based prediction identified ophthalmopathy a median roughly 6.1 months prior to its onset.

The CDR3 loop spans 17 amino acids. The V gene end was trimmed by 3 bases and the J gene end by 9 bases; junction bases not matched to a gene: 14. The germline CDR1 and CDR2 sequences are SGDLS and YYNGEE. Turning to this clonotype: Its antigen is not identified.

Patients were excluded because of uncontrolled infection, other autoimmune disease, pregnancy or lactation. It was RNA transcripts that yielded the amplified TCR beta CDR3 regions. RT-PCR in the first round (using the HTBI primer set) targeted the TCR CDR3. TCRdb ran MiXCR on the multiplex PCR reads and lists one entry per CDR3 protein. The sample lists approximately 610,000 distinct CDR3 sequences, roughly 15% occurring once. What was sequenced was blood. The receptor's source is a woman aged 40 to 50 with Graves' ophthalmopathy. V usage is TRBV9 and J usage is TRBJ2-2, with 10 bases identical to TRBD1. CDR3 residues: CASSGRRGQGIIRELFF. CDR3 DNA sequence: TGTGCCAGCAGCGGCCGGAGGGGACAGGGGATCATCCGGGAGCTGTTTTTT.